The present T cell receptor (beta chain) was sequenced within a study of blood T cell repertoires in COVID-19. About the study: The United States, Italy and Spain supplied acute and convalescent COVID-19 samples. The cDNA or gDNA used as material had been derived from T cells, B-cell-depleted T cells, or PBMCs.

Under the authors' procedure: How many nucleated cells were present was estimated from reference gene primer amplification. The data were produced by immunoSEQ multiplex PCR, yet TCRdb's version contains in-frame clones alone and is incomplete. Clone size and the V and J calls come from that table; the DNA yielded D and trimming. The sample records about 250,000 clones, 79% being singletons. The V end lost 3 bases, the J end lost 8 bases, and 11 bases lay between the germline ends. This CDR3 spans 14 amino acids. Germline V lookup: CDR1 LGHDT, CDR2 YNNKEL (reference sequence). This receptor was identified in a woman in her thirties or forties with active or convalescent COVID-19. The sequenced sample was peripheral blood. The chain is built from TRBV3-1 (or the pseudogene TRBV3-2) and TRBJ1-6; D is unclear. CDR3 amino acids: CASSHRAGDSPLHF. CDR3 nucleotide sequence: TGTGCCAGCAGCCATAGAGCCGGGGATTCACCCCTCCACTTT.